This T cell receptor (beta chain) was retrieved from a study of beta chain features in type 1 diabetes. Study observations and caveats: A closer apparent resemblance between naive, central memory and Treg TCRB repertoires was seen in patients than in healthy donors. Researchers cautioned that cDNA sequencing could over-represent cells with high TCR expression.

In its sample, this clone was seen a few times. Its antigen is currently unknown. Since all of the isolated RNA was reverse transcribed, expressed TCRB transcripts were what got sequenced. The assay was immunoSEQ multiplex PCR, and TCRdb's table has in-frame clones only and misses some. This table holds approximately 250,000 clones, over 7.5% found once. CD45RO/CCR7/CD25/CD127/CD95/CD27 sorting isolated CD4+ naive, central memory, regulatory and stem cell-like memory cells. This CDR3 spans 14 amino acids. V was pared by 5 bases and J by 5 bases, with 6 bases of the junction left unmatched. CDR1 and CDR2 from the germline V gene are LNHDA and SQIVND (reference sequence).

The genes are TRBV19 and TRBJ1-2; the match to TRBD1 covers 9 bases. The receptor's source is a woman between 18 and 29 years old in good health. The specimen was naive CD4+ T cells from blood. In nucleotides, the CDR3 is TGTGCCAGTAGTGTCACAGGGGGCGTTTATGGCTACACCTTC. It encodes CASSVTGGVYGYTF.